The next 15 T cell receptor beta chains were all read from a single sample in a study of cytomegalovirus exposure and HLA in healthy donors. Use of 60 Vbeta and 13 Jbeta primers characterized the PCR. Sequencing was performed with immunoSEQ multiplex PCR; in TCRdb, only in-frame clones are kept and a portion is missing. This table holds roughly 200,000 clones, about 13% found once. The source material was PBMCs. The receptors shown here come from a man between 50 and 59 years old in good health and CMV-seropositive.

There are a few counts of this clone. In DNA, the CDR3 is TGCGCCAGCAGCCCGGGACAGGGAAACACCGGGGAGCTGTTTTTT. It specifies CASSPGQGNTGELFF. This chain uses TRBV5-1 with TRBJ2-2, with 9 bases lining up with TRBD1. Trimming removed 4 bases from V and 2 bases from J; junction bases left unmatched: 3. The CDR3 has 15 amino acids. Per the germline V gene, CDR1 is SGHRS and CDR2 is YFSETQ.

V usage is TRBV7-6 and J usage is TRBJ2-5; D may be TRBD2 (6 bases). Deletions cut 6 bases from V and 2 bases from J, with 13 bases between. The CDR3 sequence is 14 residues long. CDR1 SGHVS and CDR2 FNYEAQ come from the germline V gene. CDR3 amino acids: CASSQGTLQETQYF. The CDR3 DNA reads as TGTGCCAGCAGTCAAGGGACTTTACAAGAGACCCAGTACTTC.

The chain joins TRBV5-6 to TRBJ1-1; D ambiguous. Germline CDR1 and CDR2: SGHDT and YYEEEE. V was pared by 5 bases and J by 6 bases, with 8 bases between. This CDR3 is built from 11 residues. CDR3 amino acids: CASSYSSEAFF. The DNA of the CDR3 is TGTGCCAGCAGTTACAGCTCTGAAGCTTTCTTT.

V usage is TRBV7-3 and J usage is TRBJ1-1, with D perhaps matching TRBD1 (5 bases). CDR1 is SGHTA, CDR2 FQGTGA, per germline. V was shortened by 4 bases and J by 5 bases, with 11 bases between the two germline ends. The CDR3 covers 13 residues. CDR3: CASSSQGWTEAFF. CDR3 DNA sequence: TGTGCCAGCAGCTCGCAGGGTTGGACTGAAGCTTTCTTT.

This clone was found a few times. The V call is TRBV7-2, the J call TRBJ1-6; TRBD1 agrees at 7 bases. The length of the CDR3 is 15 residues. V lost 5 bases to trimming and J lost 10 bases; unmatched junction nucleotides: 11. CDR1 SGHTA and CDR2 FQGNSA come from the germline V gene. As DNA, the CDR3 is TGTGCCAGCAGCCCCCGACAGGGAAGCGGATCACCCCTCCACTTT. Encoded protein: CASSPRQGSGSPLHF.

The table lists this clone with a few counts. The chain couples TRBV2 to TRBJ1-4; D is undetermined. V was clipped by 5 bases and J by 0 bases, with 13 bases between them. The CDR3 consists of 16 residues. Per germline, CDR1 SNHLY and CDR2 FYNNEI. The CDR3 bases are TGTGCCAGCAGTTTAAACACCCGAACAACTAATGAAAAACTGTTTTTT. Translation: CASSLNTRTTNEKLFF.

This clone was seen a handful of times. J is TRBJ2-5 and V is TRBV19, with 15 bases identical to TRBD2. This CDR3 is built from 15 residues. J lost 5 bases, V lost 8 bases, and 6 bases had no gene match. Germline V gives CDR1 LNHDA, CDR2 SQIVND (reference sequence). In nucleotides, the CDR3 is TGTGCCAGTTCGGGACTAGCGGGGGGAGGGGAGACCCAGTACTTC. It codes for CASSGLAGGGETQYF.

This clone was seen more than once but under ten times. The CDR3 loop reads CASSRGRTTGEQYF. CDR3 DNA sequence: TGTGCCAGCAGCCGCGGCCGCACAACTGGCGAGCAGTACTTC. The V and J genes are TRBV7-2 and TRBJ2-7; D gene ambiguous. The ends were cut back, 5 bases at V and 6 bases at J, with 17 bases in the middle. Germline CDR1 SGHTA, CDR2 FQGNSA. This CDR3 region has 14 residues. Based on the CDR3 plus reference TRBV7-2 and TRBJ2-7, the full variable domain is GAGVSQSPSNKVTEKGKDVELRCDPISGHTALYWYRQSLGQGLEFLIYFQGNSAPDKSGLPSDRFSAERTGGSVSTLTIQRTQQEDSAVYLCASSRGRTTGEQYFGPGTRLTVT.

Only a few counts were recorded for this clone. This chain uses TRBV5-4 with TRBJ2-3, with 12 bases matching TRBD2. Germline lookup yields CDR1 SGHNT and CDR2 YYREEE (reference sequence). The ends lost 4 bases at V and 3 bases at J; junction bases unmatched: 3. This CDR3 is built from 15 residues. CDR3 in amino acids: CASSQLAGGTDTQYF. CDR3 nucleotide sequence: TGTGCCAGCAGCCAACTAGCGGGGGGTACAGATACGCAGTATTTT.

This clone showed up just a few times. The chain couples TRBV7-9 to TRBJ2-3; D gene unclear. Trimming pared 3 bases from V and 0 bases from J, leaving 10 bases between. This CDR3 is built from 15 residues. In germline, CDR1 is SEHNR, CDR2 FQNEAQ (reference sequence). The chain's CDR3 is CASSLVEISTDTQYF. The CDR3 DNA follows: TGTGCCAGCAGCTTGGTGGAGATTAGCACAGATACGCAGTATTTT.

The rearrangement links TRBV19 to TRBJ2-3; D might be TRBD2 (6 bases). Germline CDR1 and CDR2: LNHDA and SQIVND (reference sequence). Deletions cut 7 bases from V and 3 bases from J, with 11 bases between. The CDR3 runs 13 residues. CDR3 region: CASKLAGTDTQYF. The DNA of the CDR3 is TGTGCCAGTAAACTAGCAGGAACAGATACGCAGTATTTT.

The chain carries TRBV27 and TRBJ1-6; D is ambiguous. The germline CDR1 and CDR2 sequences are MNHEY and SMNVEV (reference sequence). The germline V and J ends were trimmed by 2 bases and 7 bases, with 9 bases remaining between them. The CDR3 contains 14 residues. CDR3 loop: CASSLEKQNSPLHF. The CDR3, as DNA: TGTGCCAGCAGTTTAGAGAAACAGAATTCACCCCTCCACTTT.

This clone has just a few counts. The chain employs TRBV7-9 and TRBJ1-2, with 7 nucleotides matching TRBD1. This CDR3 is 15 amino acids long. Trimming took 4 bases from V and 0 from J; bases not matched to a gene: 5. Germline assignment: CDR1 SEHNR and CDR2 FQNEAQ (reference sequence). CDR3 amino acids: CASSSYRGANYGYTF. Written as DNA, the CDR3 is TGTGCCAGCAGCTCTTACAGGGGTGCTAACTATGGCTACACCTTC.

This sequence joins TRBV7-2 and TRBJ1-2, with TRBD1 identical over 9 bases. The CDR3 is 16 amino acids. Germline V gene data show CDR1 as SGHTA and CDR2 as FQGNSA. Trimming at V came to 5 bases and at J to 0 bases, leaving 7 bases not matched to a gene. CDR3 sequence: CASSPRTGATNYGYTF. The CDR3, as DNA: TGTGCCAGCAGCCCGCGGACAGGGGCGACTAACTATGGCTACACCTTC.

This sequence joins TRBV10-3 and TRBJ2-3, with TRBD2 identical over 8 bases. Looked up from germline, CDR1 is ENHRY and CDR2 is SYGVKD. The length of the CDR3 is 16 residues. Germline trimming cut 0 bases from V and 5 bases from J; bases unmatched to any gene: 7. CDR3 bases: TGTGCCATCAGTGAGTCACCCGGGGGGGGCAAAGATACGCAGTATTTT. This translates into CAISESPGGGKDTQYF.